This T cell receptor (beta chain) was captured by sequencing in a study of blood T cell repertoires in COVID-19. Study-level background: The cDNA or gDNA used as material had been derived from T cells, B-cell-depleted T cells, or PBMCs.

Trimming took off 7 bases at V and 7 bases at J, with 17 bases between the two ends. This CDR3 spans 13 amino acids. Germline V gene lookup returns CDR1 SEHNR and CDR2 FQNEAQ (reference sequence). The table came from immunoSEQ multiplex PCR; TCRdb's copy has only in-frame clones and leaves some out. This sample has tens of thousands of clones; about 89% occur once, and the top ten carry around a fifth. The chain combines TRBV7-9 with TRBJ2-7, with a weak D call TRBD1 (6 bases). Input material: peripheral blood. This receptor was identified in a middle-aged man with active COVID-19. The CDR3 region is CASTPGNTGEQYF. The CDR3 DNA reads TGTGCCAGCACCCCCGGGAACACAGGGGAGCAGTACTTC.